A selection of T cell receptor beta chains follows, all from one sample in a study of shared clonotypes between healthy human individuals. The assay was immunoSEQ multiplex PCR, and TCRdb's table has in-frame clones only and misses some. The sample holds some 630,000 clones, about two thirds seen once. Sequenced: memory CD4+ T cells sorted from blood. Receptors were obtained from a young woman in good health. The conserved cysteine and the conserved F or W are not part of the CDR3 here. The order of the fields is D gene, V gene, J gene, CDR3 protein. The D gene is left open where the match is weak.

>-|TRBV6-5|TRBJ1-1
ASTRGESTEAF
>-|TRBV4-1|TRBJ2-7
ASSQDNSPRPYEQY
>TRBD2|TRBV25-1|TRBJ2-3
ASSELGGSSSTDTQY
>-|TRBV5-1|TRBJ1-1
ASSPGDTLRTEAF
>TRBD2|TRBV27|TRBJ2-1
ASSLSRLAGGNEQF
>-|TRBV9|TRBJ2-3
ASSTSSADTQY
>TRBD1|TRBV27|TRBJ2-7
ASSFAKGTGVTRALSYEQY
>TRBD1|TRBV25-1|TRBJ1-1
ASSGGQGKGSTEAF
>-|TRBV5-1|TRBJ2-7
ASSLAEVPYEQY
>-|TRBV5-4|TRBJ1-1
ASSFFGGRGTEAF
>-|TRBV27|TRBJ2-1
ASSLSRGEQF
>TRBD2|TRBV9|TRBJ2-1
ASSPPGGRATREQF
>-|TRBV7-2|TRBJ1-1
ASSWVGGGFSTEAF
>-|TRBV7-9|TRBJ1-5
ASSLGGHGPQH
>-|TRBV18|TRBJ2-7
ASSPVFQGGSYEQY
>TRBD2|TRBV9|TRBJ2-1
ASSVGLAGSSYNEQF
>TRBD2|TRBV6-5|TRBJ2-1
ASSYPGLAGANEQF
>-|TRBV9|TRBJ1-1
ASSVVGGGTEAF
>-|TRBV27|TRBJ2-7
ASSLFGTRDYEQY
>TRBD2|TRBV28|TRBJ2-1
ASSPTSVRRF
>-|TRBV19|TRBJ1-4
ASKPSPLRNEKLF
>TRBD2|TRBV28|TRBJ2-3
ASTTAGVATDTQY
>TRBD2|TRBV11-2|TRBJ2-7
ASSYAGAWDEQY
>-|TRBV4-1|TRBJ2-7
ASSQASGQTYEQY
>-|TRBV2|TRBJ1-5
ASSEAPSNSNQPQH
>-|TRBV28|TRBJ1-5
ASSFARSSNQPQH
>-|TRBV10-1|TRBJ2-7
ASLDYEQY
>-|TRBV6-1|TRBJ1-3
ASSEGPLSGNTIY
>-|TRBV6-1|TRBJ1-5
ASSLYWSQH
>-|TRBV11-1|TRBJ1-1
ASSPRQTEAF
>-|TRBV5-4|TRBJ2-7
ASSFLSSYEQY
>TRBD1|TRBV7-9|TRBJ1-2
ASSLLQSTGGYGYT